These T cell receptor beta chains were read from a single sample in a study of blood T cell repertoires in COVID-19. Here immunoSEQ multiplex PCR was the method, and the copy in TCRdb shows in-frame clones only, minus some. The table has roughly 84,000 clones, about four fifths seen once. Sequencing used peripheral blood. The receptors come from a woman in her thirties or forties with active or convalescent COVID-19. The CDR3 runs from the conserved cysteine through the conserved F or W. The order of the fields is D gene, V gene, J gene, clone size, CDR3 DNA, CDR3 protein. The D gene is left open where the match is weak. Size values are once, few and many counts, or a class for expanded clones, and some rows have none.

.,TRBV11-2,TRBJ1-6,.,TGTGCCAGCAGCTCAACATCGAACAATTCACCCCTCCACTTT,CASSSTSNNSPLHF
.,TRBV21-1,TRBJ1-1,.,TGTGCCAGCAGCAAAACTCGAGCTCAGGGCTTGAACACTGAAGCTTTCTTT,CASSKTRAQGLNTEAFF
TRBD1,TRBV2,TRBJ1-1,.,TGTGCCAGCGGTGGACAGGGGTGGACTGAAGCTTTCTTT,CASGGQGWTEAFF
.,TRBV4-3,TRBJ2-5,.,TGCGCCAGCAGCCAAGAGACAGGGTCCGGGGGTGGAGAGACCCAGTACTTC,CASSQETGSGGGETQYF
.,TRBV28,TRBJ2-7,.,TGTGCCAGCAGTTTTCCTGCGGGGGCTCTCTCCTACGAGCAGTACTTC,CASSFPAGALSYEQYF
.,TRBV7-2,TRBJ1-1,few,TGTGCCAGCAGCTTATTCCCCCAGAACACTGAAGCTTTCTTT,CASSLFPQNTEAFF
.,TRBV4-2,TRBJ1-3,few,TGTGCCAGCAGCCAAGATACGAGCTCTGGAAACACCATATATTTT,CASSQDTSSGNTIYF
TRBD2,TRBV4-3,TRBJ2-7,.,TGCGCCAGCAGCCAACGTTCTAGCGGACCATACGAGCAGTACTTC,CASSQRSSGPYEQYF
TRBD1,TRBV18,TRBJ2-2,once,TGTGCCAGCTACCGACAGGGGGCGCCCCCAACGAACACCGGGGAGCTGTTTTTT,CASYRQGAPPTNTGELFF
.,TRBV7-2,TRBJ2-3,.,TGTGCCAGCAGCTCCGGAATGGGGGCACTCACAGATACGCAGTATTTT,CASSSGMGALTDTQYF
.,TRBV6-6,TRBJ1-6,.,TGTGCCAGCAGTTACCCGGAGTCTCAATCACCCCTCCACTTT,CASSYPESQSPLHF
TRBD1,TRBV5-8,TRBJ1-5,once,TGTGCCAGCAGCCTCGGACAGGGGTCCAATCAGCCCCAGCATTTT,CASSLGQGSNQPQHF
TRBD1,TRBV19,TRBJ1-2,.,TGTGCCACATACCACAGGGGGCCGGTCGGCTATGGCTACACCTTC,CATYHRGPVGYGYTF
.,TRBV15,TRBJ2-5,.,TGTGCCACCAGCAGATCCCCACAAGAGACCCAGTACTTC,CATSRSPQETQYF
.,TRBV2,TRBJ2-1,once,TGTGCCAGCAGTGAATCCGGGGGTTTTTACAATGAGCAGTTCTTC,CASSESGGFYNEQFF
.,TRBV7-8,TRBJ2-2,.,TGTGCCAGCAGCTTAATATTGACTGCCTCGAACACCGGGGAGCTGTTTTTT,CASSLILTASNTGELFF
.,TRBV7-2,TRBJ1-4,.,TGTGCCAGCAGCCGGGGGGGGTCTAATGAAAAACTGTTTTTT,CASSRGGSNEKLFF
TRBD1,TRBV3-1/TRBV3-2,TRBJ2-6,.,TGTGCCAGCAGCCAAGCATCAGGGGGAACTGGGGCCAACGTCCTGACTTTC,CASSQASGGTGANVLTF